The 32 T cell receptor beta chains below all came from one sample that was sequenced in a study of control samples from healthy donors and cancer patients. TCRdb keeps only in-frame clones here, not all; method: immunoSEQ multiplex PCR. Of tens of thousands of clones in the sample, 90% to 95% were seen once. The sequenced material came from blood. These receptors were taken from a man aged 30 to 45 in good health.

This chain links TRBV6-2 or TRBV6-3 with TRBJ1-1, with D unresolved. This CDR3 is built from 15 residues. Germline V CDR1 and CDR2: MNHEY, SVGEGT. The V gene lost 4 bases and the J gene lost 10 bases, with 22 bases spanning the gap. The CDR3 coding sequence is TGTGCCAGCAGTTTATCCTCCCACACTCCGTCTCGAGCTTTCTTT. This sequence encodes CASSLSSHTPSRAFF.

V gene TRBV30 combines with J gene TRBJ2-1, with 8 bases lining up with TRBD2. There are 14 residues in the CDR3. Trimming at V came to 2 bases and at J to 4 bases, leaving 4 bases not matched to a gene. Germline loops: CDR1 GTSNPN, CDR2 SVGIG (reference sequence). CDR3 amino acids: CAWSLAGYYNEQFF. DNA for the CDR3: TGTGCCTGGAGTTTAGCGGGATATTACAATGAGCAGTTCTTC. The full variable domain, completed using reference TRBV30 and TRBJ2-1, is SQTIHQWPATLVQPVGSPLSLECTVEGTSNPNLYWYRQAAGRGLQLLFYSVGIGQISSEVPQNLSASRPQDRQFILSSKKLLLSDSGFYLCAWSLAGYYNEQFFGPGTRLTVL.

The chain has TRBV27 and TRBJ2-7; D unresolved. Germline-derived CDR1 and CDR2 are MNHEY and SMNVEV (reference sequence). V gave up 0 bases and J gave up 0 bases, with 12 bases separating them. CDR3 length equals 16 residues. The CDR3 nucleotides are TGTGCCAGCAGTTTATCTGGGGTCCTACTCTCCTACGAGCAGTACTTC. Amino acid sequence: CASSLSGVLLSYEQYF.

The DNA of the CDR3 is TGTGCCAGCAGCTTGGGCGGCTACAATGAGCAGTTCTTC. Its translation: CASSLGGYNEQFF. This sequence joins TRBV11-3 and TRBJ2-1, with D hard to call. The germline gives CDR1 SGHNT, CDR2 YENEEA. This CDR3 spans 13 amino acids. V lost 3 bases and J lost 3, with 6 bases in between.

This clone showed up just a few times. The V gene is TRBV6-5, the J gene TRBJ2-7; D may be TRBD1 (5 bases). The CDR3 sequence is 13 residues long. V gave up 2 bases and J gave up 4 bases, with 9 bases separating them. Looked up from germline, CDR1 is MNHEY and CDR2 is SVGAGI. This CDR3 is CASSYEDTYEQYF. In DNA, the CDR3 is TGTGCCAGCAGTTACGAGGACACTTACGAGCAGTACTTC.

The chain uses TRBV5-1 and TRBJ1-6; D ambiguous. Trimming cost V 0 bases and J 11 bases, with 15 bases left between them. CDR3 length equals 15 residues. Per the germline V gene, CDR1 is SGHRS and CDR2 is YFSETQ. In nucleotides, the CDR3 is TGCGCCAGCAGCTTGGCTTCCGGGGTTCTTGCACCCCTCCACTTT. This translates into CASSLASGVLAPLHF.

This rearrangement joins TRBV28 to TRBJ1-5; D gene uncertain. CDR1 is MDHEN and CDR2 is SYDVKM in the germline V gene. The CDR3 has 11 amino acids. V lost 5 bases to trimming and J lost 9 bases, with 8 bases between them. CDR3 loop: CASSTLGPQHF. CDR3 in DNA: TGTGCCAGCAGTACTCTCGGGCCCCAGCATTTT.

J is TRBJ1-5 and V is TRBV28, with D unclear. The germline V gene encodes CDR1 MDHEN and CDR2 SYDVKM. The CDR3 extends over 15 amino acids. Between the trimmed V and J ends, which lost 5 bases and 0 bases, there was a span of 11 bases. CDR3 region: CASSLPAYSNQPQHF. CDR3 DNA sequence: TGTGCCAGCAGTCTCCCAGCTTATAGCAATCAGCCCCAGCATTTT.

The chain is built from TRBV10-3 and TRBJ1-1; the D gene is possibly TRBD1 (5 bases). The length of the CDR3 is 16 residues. The germline V and J ends were trimmed by 0 bases and 8 bases, with 19 bases remaining between them. The germline V gene has CDR1 ENHRY and CDR2 SYGVKD. The CDR3 coding sequence is TGTGCCATCAGTGAGTCGAGGAAAAAAATTTGGACAGAAGCTTTCTTT. It is translated as CAISESRKKIWTEAFF.

The genes are TRBV28 and TRBJ1-3; TRBD1 aligns across 7 bases. This CDR3 has 15 amino acids. V lost 5 bases and J lost 5; bases outside the gene matches: 9. Germline V CDR1 and CDR2: MDHEN, SYDVKM. The CDR3 DNA reads TGTGCCAGCAGTCTAAGCCCACAGGGGAGAAACACCATATATTTT. Amino acid sequence: CASSLSPQGRNTIYF.

V usage is TRBV15 and J usage is TRBJ1-5; 9 nucleotides agree with TRBD1. The CDR3 sequence is 15 residues long. V shed 8 bases and J 3 bases; nucleotides not matched to a gene: 8. Germline CDR1 is LNHNV and CDR2 is YYDKDF (reference sequence). The CDR3 coding sequence is TGTGCCACCCGGGGAGACAGGGGGATCAATCAGCCCCAGCATTTT. It yields the protein CATRGDRGINQPQHF.

The chain carries TRBV6-5 and TRBJ2-7; perhaps TRBD1 as D (5 bases). This CDR3 has 15 residues. V lost 0 bases and J lost 5, with 14 bases in between. In germline, CDR1 is MNHEY, CDR2 SVGAGI. CDR3 sequence: CASSYSIPRDHEQYF. The CDR3 bases are TGTGCCAGCAGTTACTCGATACCCAGGGATCACGAGCAGTACTTC.

V is TRBV10-3 and J is TRBJ2-3; maybe TRBD2 (6 bases). This CDR3 is built from 15 residues. Looked up from germline, CDR1 is ENHRY and CDR2 is SYGVKD. Trimming shortened V by 3 bases and J by 3 bases, and 13 bases separated the two germline ends. CDR3 amino acids: CAISERERGTDTQYF. CDR3 nucleotide sequence: TGTGCCATCAGTGAACGGGAGCGCGGAACAGATACGCAGTATTTT.

The chain links TRBV6-5 to TRBJ2-5; no reliable D call. V dropped 2 bases and J dropped 7 bases, with 17 bases sitting between them. CDR3 length equals 15 residues. Germline V gene sequence: CDR1 MNHEY, CDR2 SVGAGI. This chain's CDR3 is CASSYEGQVEGTQYF. The CDR3 DNA sequence: TGTGCCAGCAGTTACGAAGGGCAGGTCGAAGGGACCCAGTACTTC.

The chain uses TRBV12-3 or TRBV12-4 and TRBJ2-5; D is unresolved. The CDR3 extends over 12 amino acids. Trimming pared 2 bases from V and 6 bases from J, leaving 7 bases between. This CDR3 reads CASSLSRQTQYF. Written as DNA, the CDR3 is TGTGCCAGCAGTTTAAGCAGGCAGACCCAGTACTTC.

This chain links TRBV6-5 with TRBJ1-1; 9 positions agree with TRBD1. Germline V gives CDR1 MNHEY, CDR2 SVGAGI. The CDR3 length is 13 residues. V was pared by 4 bases and J by 5 bases, with 2 bases of the junction left unmatched. CDR3 nucleotide sequence: TGTGCCAGCAGTTTAGGACAGGGGACTGAAGCTTTCTTT. Its translation is CASSLGQGTEAFF.

This chain links TRBV29-1 with TRBJ2-6; D is possibly TRBD1 or TRBD2 (5 bases each). Germline V gene sequence: CDR1 SQVTM, CDR2 ANQGSEA. The CDR3 sequence is 18 residues long. The germline V and J ends were trimmed by 0 bases and 0 bases, with 15 bases remaining between them. CDR3 amino acids: CSVEDHREGASGANVLTF. Here the CDR3 DNA reads TGCAGCGTTGAAGATCACCGGGAAGGGGCCTCTGGGGCCAACGTCCTGACTTTC.

The chain carries TRBV2 and TRBJ2-3, with D possibly being TRBD1 (6 bases). This CDR3 contains 12 residues. Trimming shortened V by 8 bases and J by 2 bases, and 8 bases separated the two germline ends. From germline, CDR1 is SNHLY and CDR2 FYNNEI. The DNA of the CDR3 is TGTGCCAGCGGACAGCTCACAGATACGCAGTATTTT. Its translation: CASGQLTDTQYF.

The table lists this clone with a count of one. The chain is built from TRBV4-2 and TRBJ2-2; 9 bases agree with TRBD2. Looked up from germline, CDR1 is LGHNA and CDR2 is YNFKEQ. The V segment lost 3 bases and the J segment 4 bases; nucleotides outside the gene matches: 6. The CDR3 is 16 amino acids. This CDR3 is CASSQSSSGATGELFF. Written as DNA, the CDR3 is TGTGCCAGCAGCCAGAGCTCTAGCGGGGCCACCGGGGAGCTGTTTTTT.

This rearrangement joins TRBV29-1 to TRBJ2-1, with 7 bases lining up with TRBD1. In germline, CDR1 is SQVTM, CDR2 ANQGSEA. This CDR3 has 15 amino acids. Trimming at V came to 4 bases and at J to 7 bases, leaving 13 bases not matched to a gene. The CDR3 bases are TGCAGCGTTGGTGCCGGGACAGTCAATCGGAATGAGCAGTTCTTC. Translated, it gives CSVGAGTVNRNEQFF.

This clone was counted once. The chain is built from TRBV6-5 and TRBJ1-1; D might be TRBD1 (5 bases). The germline V and J ends were trimmed by 4 bases and 3 bases, with 15 bases remaining between them. Per germline, CDR1 MNHEY and CDR2 SVGAGI. The CDR3 length is 15 residues. For the CDR3, the DNA is TGTGCCAGCAGTTCCCTTGGCCAGGGACACACTGAAGCTTTCTTT. Protein sequence: CASSSLGQGHTEAFF.

As to this clone: One end of the junction varies from germline; a read error may be responsible. The J gene is TRBJ2-1, the V gene TRBV10-3, with D perhaps TRBD2 (5 bases). The CDR3 is 16 residues long. Germline CDR1 reads ENHRY; CDR2 reads SYGVKD. The CDR3 coding sequence is TGTGCCATCAGTGACCTACTAGATCTAGGTTACACTGAGCAGTTCTTC. Residues: CAISDLLDLGYTEQFF.

The rearrangement links TRBV28 to TRBJ1-5; possibly TRBD1 for D (6 bases). The CDR3 has 15 amino acids. With 6 bases removed from V and 0 bases from J, the gap between germline ends came to 12 bases. Germline assignment: CDR1 MDHEN and CDR2 SYDVKM. As DNA, the CDR3 is TGTGCCAGCAGACAGGGCAGCCATAGCAATCAGCCCCAGCATTTT. This gives the protein CASRQGSHSNQPQHF. Full variable domain (missing parts from reference TRBV28 and TRBJ1-5): DVKVTQSSRYLVKRTGEKVFLECVQDMDHENMFWYRQDPGLGLRLIYFSYDVKMKEKGDIPEGYSVSREKKERFSLILESASTNQTSMYLCASRQGSHSNQPQHFGDGTRLSIL.

This chain joins TRBV29-1 and TRBJ2-7; D remains unclear. V gave up 5 bases and J gave up 6 bases, with 11 bases separating them. CDR1 is SQVTM, CDR2 ANQGSEA, per germline. The CDR3 has 11 amino acids. CDR3 sequence: CSVLTGSEQYF. Here the CDR3 DNA reads TGCAGCGTTTTGACCGGATCCGAGCAGTACTTC.

The chain uses TRBV6-5 and TRBJ2-5, with D possibly matching TRBD1 (6 bases). V was shortened by 7 bases and J by 3 bases, with 12 bases between the two germline ends. The CDR3 is 13 amino acids. Per the germline V gene, CDR1 is MNHEY and CDR2 is SVGAGI. CDR3 region: CASNRDTEETQYF. CDR3 coding DNA: TGTGCCAGCAACCGGGACACAGAAGAGACCCAGTACTTC.

The chain uses TRBV10-3 and TRBJ1-1, with a tentative D call TRBD1 (6 bases). CDR1 is ENHRY, CDR2 SYGVKD, per germline. The CDR3 contains 15 residues. Trimming stripped 4 bases from V and 1 base from J, with 13 bases between. The chain's CDR3 is CAISGRDKTNTEAFF. In DNA, the CDR3 is TGTGCCATCAGTGGCCGGGACAAGACGAACACTGAAGCTTTCTTT.

This chain uses TRBV28 with TRBJ2-3; D not resolved. Germline assignment: CDR1 MDHEN and CDR2 SYDVKM. The ends were cut back, 6 bases at V and 6 bases at J, with 13 bases in the middle. CDR3 length: 13 residues. CDR3 sequence reads: CASSSPALDTQYF. As DNA, the CDR3 is TGTGCCAGCAGCTCCCCGGCTTTGGATACGCAGTATTTT. Variable domain in full (rest from reference TRBV28 and TRBJ2-3): DVKVTQSSRYLVKRTGEKVFLECVQDMDHENMFWYRQDPGLGLRLIYFSYDVKMKEKGDIPEGYSVSREKKERFSLILESASTNQTSMYLCASSSPALDTQYFGPGTRLTVL.

This clone was seen a handful of times. The chain couples TRBV5-1 to TRBJ2-5, with TRBD2 identical over 16 bases. Germline V gene lookup returns CDR1 SGHRS and CDR2 YFSETQ. The length of the CDR3 is 15 residues. V lost 3 bases to trimming and J lost 5 bases; unmatched junction nucleotides: 1. Here the CDR3 DNA reads TGCGCCAGCAGCTGGGGACTAGCGGGAGGGGAGACCCAGTACTTC. Its translation: CASSWGLAGGETQYF.

The chain carries TRBV7-2 and TRBJ2-5; D might be TRBD2 (6 bases). This CDR3 comprises 16 residues. The ends were cut back, 5 bases at V and 5 bases at J, with 21 bases in the middle. Germline-derived CDR1 and CDR2 are SGHTA and FQGNSA. CDR3: CASSEGLRLARETQYF. The CDR3 region has the DNA TGTGCCAGCAGCGAGGGACTTCGCTTGGCCCGGGAGACCCAGTACTTC.

V is TRBV9 and J is TRBJ2-7; 7 bases are shared with TRBD2. The CDR3 totals 16 residues. Looked up from germline, CDR1 is SGDLS and CDR2 is YYNGEE. V trimming: 4 bases; J trimming: 0 bases; junction bases outside the gene matches: 10. The CDR3 spells CASSPRLPSGSYEQYF. The CDR3 nucleotides read TGTGCCAGCAGCCCGCGGTTGCCTAGCGGCTCCTACGAGCAGTACTTC.

The J gene is TRBJ1-1, the V gene TRBV30; TRBD1 might be the D (6 bases). V was cut by 8 bases and J by 8 bases, with 18 bases left in between. CDR3 size: 12 residues. The V gene's germline CDR1 is GTSNPN and CDR2 SVGIG (reference sequence). The CDR3 coding sequence is TGTGCCCTGGTTTGGGGACACCAGGAAGCTTTCTTT. Its protein is CALVWGHQEAFF.

The chain has TRBV19 and TRBJ1-5, with D possibly matching TRBD1 (5 bases). The CDR3 covers 13 residues. The ends were cut back, 3 bases at V and 9 bases at J, with 12 bases in the middle. CDR1 and CDR2 (germline): LNHDA, SQIVND (reference sequence). CDR3 nucleotides: TGTGCCAGTAGTATGGGGCAGCTTGGGCCCCAGCATTTT. Its protein is CASSMGQLGPQHF.